Reported below is one TCR beta chain. These data come from a study of control samples from healthy donors and cancer patients. The trim removed 11 bases at V and 2 bases at J, leaving 4 bases unmatched. The germline gives CDR1 MNHEY, CDR2 SVGAGI. This CDR3 region has 13 residues. The assay was immunoSEQ multiplex PCR, and TCRdb's table has in-frame clones only and misses some. The sample comprises around 100,000 clones, just over 90% of which are singletons, and about 4% rests with the top ten. The V call is TRBV6-5, the J call TRBJ1-3, with TRBD1 identical over 9 bases. The clonotype originates from a woman younger than 30 in good health. The specimen sequenced was blood. The CDR3 region has the DNA TGTGCCGCACGGGACAGGGCTGGAAACACCATATATTTT. This translates into CAARDRAGNTIYF.